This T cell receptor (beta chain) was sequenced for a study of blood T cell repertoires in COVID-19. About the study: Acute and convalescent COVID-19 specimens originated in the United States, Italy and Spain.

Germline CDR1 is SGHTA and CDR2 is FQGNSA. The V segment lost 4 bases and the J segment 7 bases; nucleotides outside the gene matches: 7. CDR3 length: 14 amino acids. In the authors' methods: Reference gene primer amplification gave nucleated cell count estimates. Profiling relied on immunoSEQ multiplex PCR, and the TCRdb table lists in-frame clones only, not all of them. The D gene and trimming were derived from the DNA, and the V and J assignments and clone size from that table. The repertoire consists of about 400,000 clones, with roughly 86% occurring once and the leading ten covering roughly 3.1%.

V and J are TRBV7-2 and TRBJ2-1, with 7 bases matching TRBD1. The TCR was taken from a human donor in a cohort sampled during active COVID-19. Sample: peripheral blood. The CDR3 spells CASSSRQGNNEQFF. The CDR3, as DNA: TGTGCCAGCAGCTCGAGACAGGGAAATAATGAGCAGTTCTTC.